The entry that follows covers one T cell receptor (beta chain) sequence. The antigen is unknown. These data originate in a study of shared clonotypes between healthy human individuals. At deep level, the assay was performed. Assay used: immunoSEQ multiplex PCR; TCRdb lists only in-frame clones, some missing. This table holds 1.4 million or so clones, 97% to 99% found once. CDR1 is MGHRA and CDR2 is YSYEKL in the germline V gene. With V trimmed by 0 bases and J by 4 bases, 13 bases remained unmatched. The CDR3 contains 18 residues. Each of the donors was a healthy adult who was HIV-negative and had not had a recent acute infection or vaccination. Study results and limitations: Compared with memory subsets, naive subsets generally had larger estimated richness.

Specimen: naive CD4+ T cells sorted from blood. Sample subset: CD45RA+ positively selected. The TCR was taken from a man aged 30 to 45 in good health. V is TRBV4-1 and J is TRBJ2-3, with 7 bases aligning to TRBD2. The CDR3 coding sequence is TGCGCCAGCAGCCAAGAAGCGCGGACGGCGGGAGACGCAGATACGCAGTATTTT. Amino acids: CASSQEARTAGDADTQYF.